The sample holds a few counts of the clone carrying this TCR beta chain. In the authors' methods: Amplified reference gene primers provided the basis for estimating nucleated cell counts. Clones were read by immunoSEQ multiplex PCR, and TCRdb kept only the in-frame ones, dropping some. The DNA gave D and trimming, while V, J and clone size come from that table. The table includes approximately 80,000 clones, roughly 73% detected once. CDR3 size: 13 residues. Germline CDR1 reads LGHNA; CDR2 reads YSLEER. The V and J ends lost 2 bases and 1 base respectively, with 5 bases between them. This entry is derived from a study of blood T cell repertoires in COVID-19. In the study overall: The United States, Italy and Spain provided the acute and convalescent COVID-19 samples. Nucleic acid was either cDNA or gDNA, and it came from T cells, B-cell-depleted T cells, or PBMCs.

J is TRBJ1-1 and V is TRBV4-3; weak D call: TRBD1 (5 bases). The material sequenced was peripheral blood. This clonotype was obtained from a human donor in a cohort sampled during active COVID-19. The CDR3 nucleotides are TGCGCCAGCAGCCAAACAGGGAACACTGAAGCTTTCTTT. It specifies CASSQTGNTEAFF.